This T cell receptor beta chain was sequenced in a study of T cell repertoires in ileal Crohn's disease. V lost 3 bases and J 0 bases, leaving 10 bases between the germline ends. The CDR3 contains 15 residues. Germline V gene data show CDR1 as SGHRS and CDR2 as YFSETQ. Assay used: immunoSEQ multiplex PCR; TCRdb lists only in-frame clones, some missing. Of 11,000 or so clones in the sample, roughly 80% are singletons; the top ten hold about 15%. Stated time point: neoterminal ileum biopsy at postoperative endoscopy, about 6 months after surgery. Sequenced material: ileal tissue. The rearrangement uses TRBV5-1 and TRBJ1-3; D might be TRBD1 (5 bases). This receptor was obtained from an adult with Crohn's disease. The CDR3 DNA reads as TGCGCCAGCAGCTCATGGGGGGACTCTGGAAACACCATATATTTT. Its translation is CASSSWGDSGNTIYF.